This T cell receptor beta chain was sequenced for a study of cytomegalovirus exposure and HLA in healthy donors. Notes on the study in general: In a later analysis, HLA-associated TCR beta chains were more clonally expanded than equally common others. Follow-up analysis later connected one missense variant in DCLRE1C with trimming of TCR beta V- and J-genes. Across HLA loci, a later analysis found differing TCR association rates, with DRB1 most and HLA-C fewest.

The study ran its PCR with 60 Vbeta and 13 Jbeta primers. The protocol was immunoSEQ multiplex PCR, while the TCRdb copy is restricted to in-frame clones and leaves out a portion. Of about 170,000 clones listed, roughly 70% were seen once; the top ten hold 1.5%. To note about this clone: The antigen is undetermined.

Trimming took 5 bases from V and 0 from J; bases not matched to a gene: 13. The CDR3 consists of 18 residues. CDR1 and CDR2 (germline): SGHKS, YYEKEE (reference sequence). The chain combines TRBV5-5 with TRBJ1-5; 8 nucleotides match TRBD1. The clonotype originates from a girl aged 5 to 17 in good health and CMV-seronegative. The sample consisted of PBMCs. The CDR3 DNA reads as TGTGCCAGCAGACTAACAGGGGGGTCGGGTTATAGCAATCAGCCCCAGCATTTT. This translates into CASRLTGGSGYSNQPQHF.